The 13 T cell receptor beta chains in this list originate from one sample, sequenced in a study of shared clonotypes between healthy human individuals. Using immunoSEQ multiplex PCR, the repertoire was profiled, and TCRdb retains in-frame clones only, with some absent. The sample holds about 730,000 clones, roughly 72% seen once. Specimen: memory CD4+ T cells sorted from blood. Subset indicated: CD45RA-negative fraction. Receptor source: a woman in her 30s in good health.

This clone was found once. The chain links TRBV29-1 to TRBJ2-1; D is unresolved. Germline V lookup: CDR1 SQVTM, CDR2 ANQGSEA. The CDR3 consists of 12 residues. V was clipped by 7 bases and J by 8 bases, with 15 bases between them. The CDR3 bases are TGCAGCGCGGGCAAGGAGACCGATGAGCAGTTCTTC. It specifies CSAGKETDEQFF.

This clone has just a few counts. This rearrangement joins TRBV19 to TRBJ2-1; 8 bases agree with TRBD2. There are 14 residues in the CDR3. The junction had 4 bases not matched to a gene; V was cut back by 0 bases and J by 9 bases. In germline, CDR1 is LNHDA, CDR2 SQIVND (reference sequence). CDR3 nucleotide sequence: TGTGCCAGTAGTATAGATCCGGCGGGAGGTGAGCAGTTCTTC. Translated: CASSIDPAGGEQFF.

V is TRBV7-9 and J is TRBJ1-5; D is unresolved. The length of the CDR3 is 18 residues. CDR1 is SEHNR and CDR2 is FQNEAQ in the germline V gene (reference sequence). V was clipped by 3 bases and J by 0 bases, with 18 bases between them. CDR3 coding DNA: TGTGCCAGCAGCTTTTTGGGATTACAAAAGAATAGCAATCAGCCCCAGCATTTT. This gives the protein CASSFLGLQKNSNQPQHF. The full variable domain, rest sourced from reference TRBV7-9 and TRBJ1-5, is DTGVSQNPRHKITKRGQNVTFRCDPISEHNRLYWYRQTLGQGPEFLTYFQNEAQLEKSRLLSDRFSAERPKGSFSTLEIQRTEQGDSAMYLCASSFLGLQKNSNQPQHFGDGTRLSIL.

The genes are TRBV6-4 and TRBJ2-1; no clear D. The length of the CDR3 is 16 residues. Trimming left V 1 base short and J 0 bases short, with 10 bases between. Germline-derived CDR1 and CDR2 are MRHNA and SNTAGT. CDR3 DNA sequence: TGTGCCAGCAGTGACTTGAAGGTAAGCTCCTACAATGAGCAGTTCTTC. Residues: CASSDLKVSSYNEQFF.

This clone was detected once. The chain employs TRBV14 and TRBJ2-6, with a tentative D call TRBD2 (6 bases). Germline CDR1 is SGHDN and CDR2 is FVKESK. This CDR3 region has 17 residues. Between the trimmed V and J ends, which lost 3 bases and 0 bases, there was a span of 12 bases. CDR3 sequence: CASSHGDGSSGANVLTF. In DNA form, the CDR3 reads TGTGCCAGCAGCCATGGGGACGGGAGCTCTGGGGCCAACGTCCTGACTTTC.

The rearrangement links TRBV6-1 to TRBJ1-4; D perhaps matches TRBD1 (6 bases). Looked up from germline, CDR1 is MNHNS and CDR2 is SASEGT. This CDR3 has 15 amino acids. V was shortened by 3 bases and J by 8 bases, with 16 bases between the two germline ends. CDR3 sequence (DNA): TGTGCCAGCAGTGAGTTGGGGGGCCGTCGAGAAAAACTGTTTTTT. This encodes CASSELGGRREKLFF.

This chain joins TRBV11-2 and TRBJ2-3; 7 bases agree with TRBD2. CDR3 size: 14 residues. Trimming cost V 5 bases and J 4 bases; bases outside gene matches: 6. CDR1 SGHAT and CDR2 FQNNGV come from the germline V gene. The CDR3 is CASSRGGSPDTQYF. The CDR3 nucleotides read TGTGCCAGCAGCCGGGGCGGGAGCCCAGATACGCAGTATTTT.

About this clone itself: The same CDR3 is also encoded by other DNA sequences in this sample. The chain has TRBV6-4 and TRBJ1-1, with D unresolved. This CDR3 comprises 14 residues. Germline loops: CDR1 MRHNA, CDR2 SNTAGT. Trimming pared 0 bases from V and 2 bases from J, leaving 7 bases between. Here the CDR3 DNA reads TGTGCCAGCAGTGACTCCTCCGGCAACACTGAAGCTTTCTTT. Protein product: CASSDSSGNTEAFF.

This chain connects TRBV7-2 to TRBJ1-5; D is perhaps TRBD1 (6 bases). The CDR3 runs to 14 residues. Germline V lookup: CDR1 SGHTA, CDR2 FQGNSA. V lost 3 bases to trimming and J lost 7 bases, with 13 bases between them. CDR3 amino acids: CASSLLPQGQPQHF. CDR3 coding DNA: TGTGCCAGCAGCTTGTTGCCCCAGGGGCAGCCCCAGCATTTT.

The chain links TRBV7-2 to TRBJ2-7, with D hard to call. V lost 4 bases and J lost 2, with 12 bases in between. CDR3 size: 14 residues. The germline V gene has CDR1 SGHTA and CDR2 FQGNSA. The CDR3 region has the DNA TGTGCCAGCAGCTCTATGGACGGTCCCTACGAGCAGTACTTC. It codes for CASSSMDGPYEQYF.

A few counts support this clone. V and J are TRBV5-4 and TRBJ2-5, with 9 bases identical to TRBD2. Germline loops: CDR1 SGHNT, CDR2 YYREEE (reference sequence). This CDR3 comprises 15 residues. The junction had 5 bases not matched to a gene; V was cut back by 4 bases and J by 1 base. The CDR3 sequence: CASSPTSGFQETQYF. CDR3 DNA sequence: TGTGCCAGCAGCCCGACTAGCGGATTCCAAGAGACCCAGTACTTC.

This chain uses TRBV4-2 with TRBJ2-3, with a possible D match to TRBD1 (5 bases). The CDR3 loop spans 14 amino acids. Trimming stripped 3 bases from V and 0 bases from J, with 7 bases between. CDR1 LGHNA and CDR2 YNFKEQ come from the germline V gene. CDR3 sequence (DNA): TGTGCCAGCAGCCACGGACAAAGCACAGATACGCAGTATTTT. It codes for CASSHGQSTDTQYF.

In its sample, this clone was seen many times. CDR3 in amino acids: CAIRDRSDQPQHF. The DNA of the CDR3 is TGTGCCATCAGAGACAGGTCAGATCAGCCCCAGCATTTT. The J gene is TRBJ1-5, the V gene TRBV10-3; possibly TRBD1 for D (6 bases). This CDR3 has 13 residues. The V gene's germline CDR1 is ENHRY and CDR2 SYGVKD. Trimming removed 6 bases at V and 5 bases at J, with 11 bases between.